Below, one TCR beta chain is given with its context. Its antigen is currently unknown. Sequencing was performed with immunoSEQ multiplex PCR; in TCRdb, only in-frame clones are kept and a portion is missing. The sample has 150,000 to 180,000 clones, around 84% seen once. The CDR3 sequence is 18 residues long. Between the trimmed V and J ends, which lost 7 bases and 2 bases, there was a span of 26 bases. Per germline, CDR1 SGHAT and CDR2 FQNNGV. The record originates from a study of cytomegalovirus exposure and HLA in healthy donors. Study-wide background: The 120 validation repertoires were produced on the same platform as the 550 to 700 repertoires of the first cohort. This was reported in a later analysis.

Study-level findings and limits: CMV antigen specificity was confirmed in vitro for a few CMV-associated chains. Some public TCRs appeared in many individuals, while most sequences were rare. Later, an analysis found that TCR clusters from the first cohort tended to co-occur in the 90 to 150 validation repertoires.

Sequenced input: PBMCs. The source is a human donor in good health. The V gene is TRBV11-2, the J gene TRBJ2-5, with D maybe TRBD2 (6 bases). As DNA, the CDR3 is TGTGCCAGCACCGACCGACCCTTCCCGGCGGGGACTCAAGAGACCCAGTACTTC. Translation: CASTDRPFPAGTQETQYF.